There are many counts of the clone carrying this T cell receptor beta chain. Its antigen remains unidentified. The CDR3 is 16 amino acids. The germline gives CDR1 SGDLS, CDR2 YYNGEE. The V gene end was trimmed by 3 bases and the J gene end by 2 bases; junction bases not matched to a gene: 8. This entry comes from a study of CD8 T cells in ankylosing spondylitis. Findings of the study overall: In the blood and synovial fluid of reactive arthritis, some motif variants had been previously reported.

TCRdb re-analysed the 5' RACE reads in MiXCR, keeping a single row per CDR3 protein. The sample lists around 40,000 distinct CDR3 sequences; around 2.9% were seen once. The specimen was blood, either unsorted or a sorted T cell fraction (not recorded which). This receptor was identified in a male donor with ankylosing spondylitis or in good health (not recorded which). V is TRBV9 and J is TRBJ2-7; TRBD1 matches 10 bases. The CDR3: CASSATTDRGTYEQYF. The CDR3, as DNA: TGTGCCAGCAGCGCTACAACGGACAGGGGGACCTACGAGCAGTACTTC.